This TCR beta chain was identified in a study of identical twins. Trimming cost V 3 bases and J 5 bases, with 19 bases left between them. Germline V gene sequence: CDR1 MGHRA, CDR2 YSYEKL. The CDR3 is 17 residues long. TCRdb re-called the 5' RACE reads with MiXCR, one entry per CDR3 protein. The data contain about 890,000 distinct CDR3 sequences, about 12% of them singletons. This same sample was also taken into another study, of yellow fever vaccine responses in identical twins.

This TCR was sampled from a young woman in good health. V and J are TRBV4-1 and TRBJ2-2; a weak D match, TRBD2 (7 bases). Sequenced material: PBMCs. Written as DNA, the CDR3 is TGCGCCAGCAGCCACGGGGGCCAGCGGGGATCGACCGGGGAGCTGTTTTTT. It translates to CASSHGGQRGSTGELFF.